This T cell receptor beta chain was sequenced in a study of response to subunit inactivated influenza vaccine. Each CDR3 protein gets one entry after TCRdb re-called the RT-PCR reads with MiXCR. The sample holds roughly 710,000 distinct CDR3 sequences, approximately 15% seen once. The clonotype comes from a man in his forties or fifties who received an inactivated influenza vaccine. The input for sequencing was PBMCs from blood, taken 14 days before vaccination.

The chain's CDR3 is CASSQKLTDSNYGYTF. The CDR3 nucleotides are TGCGCCAGCAGCCAAAAACTGACAGACTCTAACTATGGCTACACCTTC. This sequence joins TRBV4-1 and TRBJ1-2; D may be TRBD1 (5 bases). V was clipped by 2 bases and J by 0 bases, with 13 bases between them. The CDR3 totals 16 residues. Germline CDR1 reads MGHRA; CDR2 reads YSYEKL.